The clone carrying this T cell receptor beta chain appeared once. Trimming shortened V by 4 bases and J by 4 bases, and 9 bases separated the two germline ends. The CDR3 is made up of 13 amino acids. The germline V gene has CDR1 LGHNA and CDR2 YSLEER. These data belong to a study of blood T cell repertoires in COVID-19. Background on the study: Samples of COVID-19 (acute and convalescent) were obtained from the United States, Italy and Spain. PBMCs, B-cell-depleted T cells, or T cells provided the cDNA or gDNA that made up the material.

Per the original data handling: Researchers report that nucleated cell counts were estimated from reference gene primer amplification. The method was immunoSEQ multiplex PCR; TCRdb's version includes in-frame clones alone and lacks a portion of them. V and J calls and clone size follow that table, whereas D and trimming were derived from the DNA. The profile shows 88,000 or so clones, roughly 77% of them singletons. The source of this sequence is a human donor in a cohort sampled during active COVID-19. The gene calls are TRBV4-3 and TRBJ2-3, with D possibly being TRBD2 (5 bases). Sequencing was performed on peripheral blood. The CDR3 DNA sequence: TGCGCCAGCAGCCCGCGGCGGGCAGATACGCAGTATTTT. It codes for CASSPRRADTQYF.